Below, 12 T cell receptor beta chains from the same sample are listed, as sequenced in a study of T cell repertoires in aging, cancer and after chemotherapy. TCR beta rearrangements were amplified from peripheral blood genomic DNA. Rearranged V-D-J TRB sequences were amplified with a mixed TRB-A/B primer pool. MiXCR was run by TCRdb on the multiplex PCR reads, yielding one entry per CDR3 protein. The sample consists of 7,000 or so distinct CDR3 sequences, around 30% of them appearing once. Sample: blood. The receptor set was obtained from a human donor with a blood cancer. The donor label of this sample is uncertain.

The rearrangement uses TRBV19 and TRBJ2-5; unclear D gene. Germline-derived CDR1 and CDR2 are LNHDA and SQIVND (reference sequence). The germline V and J ends were trimmed by 6 bases and 3 bases, with 5 bases remaining between them. The CDR3 sequence is 11 residues long. CDR3 region: CASSQKETQYF. DNA of the CDR3: TGTGCCAGTAGCCAAAAAGAGACCCAGTACTTC.

This clonotype showed up just a few times. The V gene is TRBV6-2 or TRBV6-3, the J gene TRBJ2-7, with D unclear. The V and J ends lost 2 bases and 1 base respectively, with 6 bases between them. This CDR3 contains 13 residues. From germline, CDR1 is MNHEY and CDR2 SVGEGT. The CDR3 protein is CASSYLQSYEQYF. CDR3 coding DNA: TGTGCCAGCAGTTACCTGCAATCCTACGAGCAGTACTTC.

As regards this clonotype: This may stem from a read error, because a much larger clone lies one nucleotide away. Here the CDR3 omits its conserved ending phenylalanine or tryptophan, so a read error is the likely source. This chain connects TRBV19 to TRBJ2-1; tentative D call: TRBD2 (6 bases). V lost 3 bases to trimming and J lost 5 bases, with 11 bases between them. The CDR3 is 14 residues long. The germline gives CDR1 LNHDA, CDR2 SQIVND (reference sequence). CDR3 DNA: TGTGCCAGTAGTATTGACGCGGGGAACAATGAGCAGTTCTCC. It translates to CASSIDAGNNEQFS.

The chain uses TRBV6-2 or TRBV6-3 and TRBJ1-6; 7 bases agree with TRBD1. The CDR3 is made up of 14 amino acids. The V gene end was trimmed by 6 bases and the J gene end by 5 bases; junction bases not matched to a gene: 4. Germline CDR1 is MNHEY and CDR2 is SVGEGT. CDR3 in DNA: TGTGCCAGCAGCGCTACAGGGGATAATTCACCCCTCCACTTT. Translation: CASSATGDNSPLHF.

The genes are TRBV5-6 and TRBJ2-7; no clear D. The CDR3 runs to 13 residues. Germline CDR1 SGHDT, CDR2 YYEEEE. V was pared by 0 bases and J by 3 bases, with 7 bases between. The CDR3 reads CASSLVPHYEQYF. The DNA of the CDR3 is TGTGCCAGCAGCTTGGTCCCCCACTACGAGCAGTACTTC.

The rearrangement joins TRBV20-1 to TRBJ1-5, with D uncertain. This CDR3 region has 15 residues. V was cut by 6 bases and J by 0 bases, with 15 bases left in between. Germline lookup yields CDR1 DFQATT and CDR2 SNEGSKA (reference sequence). CDR3 loop: CSASRQPYSNQPQHF. The DNA of the CDR3 is TGCAGTGCCTCCAGGCAGCCTTATAGCAATCAGCCCCAGCATTTT.

This clonotype was seen ten or more times. This chain joins TRBV15 and TRBJ1-6; 9 nucleotides align to TRBD1. Germline assignment: CDR1 LNHNV and CDR2 YYDKDF (reference sequence). This CDR3 has 16 residues. The junction had 9 bases not matched to a gene; V was cut back by 3 bases and J by 9 bases. The CDR3 DNA is TGTGCCACCAGCAGCCTACCGACAGGGGGTAGTTCACCCCTCCACTTT. Translation: CATSSLPTGGSSPLHF.

V is TRBV20-1 and J is TRBJ1-5, with 9 bases matching TRBD1. From germline, CDR1 is DFQATT and CDR2 SNEGSKA (reference sequence). The CDR3 is 15 amino acids. J lost 3 bases, V lost 5 bases, and 8 bases had no gene match. In DNA, the CDR3 is TGCAGTGCTGACCGGGACAGGGCATACAATCAGCCCCAGCATTTT. It yields the protein CSADRDRAYNQPQHF.

This clonotype was seen only a few times. The rearrangement uses TRBV6-5 and TRBJ2-7; D gene uncertain. The CDR3 loop spans 13 amino acids. V lost 6 bases to trimming and J lost 6 bases, with 15 bases between them. Looked up from germline, CDR1 is MNHEY and CDR2 is SVGAGI. CDR3 in amino acids: CASRYLGSGEQYF. The CDR3 coding sequence is TGTGCCAGCAGGTACCTCGGATCCGGCGAGCAGTACTTC.

This clonotype was picked up one time. The chain recombines TRBV2 with TRBJ2-5; D might be TRBD1 (7 bases). The CDR3 loop spans 16 amino acids. The germline V gene has CDR1 SNHLY and CDR2 FYNNEI. The ends were cut back, 2 bases at V and 5 bases at J, with 18 bases in the middle. DNA of the CDR3: TGTGCCAGCAGTGAATTTTGGCAGGGGGGCTCGGAGACCCAGTACTTC. As protein: CASSEFWQGGSETQYF.

This clonotype was seen only a few times. The rearrangement uses TRBV6-5 and TRBJ2-7; TRBD2 might be the D (6 bases). Trimming removed 4 bases from V and 7 bases from J, with 23 bases in between. Germline loops: CDR1 MNHEY, CDR2 SVGAGI. The CDR3 covers 16 residues. This chain's CDR3 is CASSLSGRFSLEEQYF. CDR3 sequence (DNA): TGTGCCAGCAGTTTAAGCGGGCGGTTTAGCCTCGAAGAGCAGTACTTC.

This clonotype counts as medium-sized. This chain connects TRBV11-1 to TRBJ2-2; 10 bases are shared with TRBD1. Trimming removed 4 bases from V and 5 bases from J; junction bases left unmatched: 4. The CDR3 has 15 residues. Germline CDR1 and CDR2: SGHAT and FQDESV (reference sequence). CDR3 residues: CASSSDRGRTGELFF. Here the CDR3 DNA reads TGTGCCAGCAGCTCCGACAGGGGGCGGACCGGGGAGCTGTTTTTT.